The 6 T cell receptor beta chains given below trace back to one sample, sequenced in a study of T cells in Graves' hyperthyroidism and ophthalmopathy. RNA transcripts gave rise to amplified TCR beta CDR3 regions. TCR CDR3 regions were first amplified by RT-PCR with HTBI primers. From the multiplex PCR reads, TCRdb called clonotypes with MiXCR, one entry per CDR3 protein. The sample lists 500,000 to 750,000 distinct CDR3 sequences, around 45% seen once, with approximately 7.5% in the top ten. Sequencing input: peripheral blood or thyroid tissue (not recorded which). The receptors were sampled from a woman in her late teens or twenties with Graves' hyperthyroidism.

In regard to this clonotype: Possible read error: a much larger clone is one base away. The chain uses TRBV4-1 and TRBJ1-5; D uncertain. This CDR3 is 17 amino acids long. Looked up from germline, CDR1 is MGHRA and CDR2 is YSYEKL. The CDR3 bases are TGCGCCAGCAGCCAAACTGTAGGCTCGTTCGGCAATCAGCCCCGGCATTTT. It codes for CASSQTVGSFGNQPRHF.

As concerns this clonotype: Because the CDR3's place on the DNA is in doubt, the DNA is left out and the CDR3 is given as listed by TCRdb. The J gene is TRBJ1-1, the V gene TRBV29-1; the DNA was not used to check the table's D call, TRBD1. The CDR3 totals 18 residues, both ends included. Germline V gives CDR1 SQVTM, CDR2 ANQGSEA. The CDR3 spells CSVRQGGNEQFFGPGTLF.

This clonotype was seen at least ten times. This sequence joins TRBV19 and TRBJ1-5; TRBD1 matches 11 bases. The CDR3 sequence is 17 residues long. V dropped 1 base and J dropped 5; count of bases not matched to a gene: 7. The germline gives CDR1 LNHDA, CDR2 SQIVND (reference sequence). The CDR3 sequence is CASSIARPGQGDQPQHF. CDR3 sequence (DNA): TGTGCCAGTAGTATAGCCCGCCCGGGACAGGGGGATCAGCCCCAGCATTTT.

As for this clonotype: The junction departs from germline at one end; a sequencing error may be responsible. V usage is TRBV13 and J usage is TRBJ2-1; the match to TRBD2 covers 7 bases. The CDR3 runs to 15 residues. Germline V gene data show CDR1 as PRHDT and CDR2 as FYEKMQ (reference sequence). CDR3 in DNA: TGCGCCAGCAGCCCTACCCAGCGGGACTTCAATGAGCAGTTCTTC. Translating it yields CASSPTQRDFNEQFF.

This chain links TRBV7-3 with TRBJ1-3; TRBD1 is a possible D gene (6 bases). The CDR3 contains 16 residues. Germline values: CDR1 SGHTA, CDR2 FQGTGA. V dropped 3 bases and J dropped 3 bases, with 15 bases sitting between them. The CDR3 sequence is CASSLGFGGFGNTIYF. For the CDR3, the DNA is TGTGCCAGCAGCTTGGGGTTTGGGGGCTTTGGAAACACCATATATTTT.

V is TRBV7-2 and J is TRBJ2-2; D may be TRBD1 or TRBD2 (6 bases each). Germline loops: CDR1 SGHTA, CDR2 FQGNSA. V was trimmed by 1 base and J by 5 bases, leaving 14 bases between them. The CDR3 totals 16 residues. Here the CDR3 reads CASSLVRGRFTGELFF. DNA of the CDR3: TGTGCCAGCAGCTTAGTTAGGGGGAGGTTTACCGGGGAGCTGTTTTTT.